The clone carrying this TCR beta chain was detected only a few times. Its target is not known. The sample is drawn from a study of blood T cells in healthy people across ages. Broader study findings: The fall in TCR beta diversity per million T cells was roughly linear with age. TCR beta diversity tracked closely with naive T cell percentage.

The use of a sample-barcoded 5' primer and a J-beta primer mix characterized a second PCR of roughly 6 to 11 cycles. From the 5' RACE reads, TCRdb called clonotypes with MiXCR, one entry per CDR3 protein. The profile covers 900,000 to 950,000 distinct CDR3 sequences, with almost 30% appearing a single time and 9.5% to 13% taken by the ten largest. In germline, CDR1 is MDHEN, CDR2 SYDVKM. This CDR3 has 13 amino acids. V was shortened by 3 bases and J by 6 bases, with 9 bases between the two germline ends. The sample also formed part of further work on T cells of mothers and their children. That publication notes: Three healthy Caucasian mothers served as donors, and their six children did as well.

Specimen: blood. The V call is TRBV28, the J call TRBJ1-5; maybe TRBD1 (5 bases). This clonotype was sampled from a woman between 40 and 55 years old in good health. CDR3 sequence: CASSLGLRQPQHF. CDR3 nucleotides: TGTGCCAGCAGTTTGGGGCTACGTCAGCCCCAGCATTTT.